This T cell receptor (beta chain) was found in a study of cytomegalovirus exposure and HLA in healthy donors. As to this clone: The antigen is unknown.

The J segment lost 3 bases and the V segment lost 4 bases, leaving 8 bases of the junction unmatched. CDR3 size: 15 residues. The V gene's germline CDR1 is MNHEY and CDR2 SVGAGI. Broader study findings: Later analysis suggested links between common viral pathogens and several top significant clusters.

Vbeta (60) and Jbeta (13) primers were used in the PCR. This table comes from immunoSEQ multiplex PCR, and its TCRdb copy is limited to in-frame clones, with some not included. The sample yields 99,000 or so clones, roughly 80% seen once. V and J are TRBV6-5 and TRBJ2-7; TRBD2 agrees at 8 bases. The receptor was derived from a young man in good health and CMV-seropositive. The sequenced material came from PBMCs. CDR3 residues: CASSFPGTRGYEQYF. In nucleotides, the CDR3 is TGTGCCAGCAGTTTCCCCGGGACTAGGGGCTACGAGCAGTACTTC.